A selection of T cell receptor beta chains follows, all from one sample in a study of Graves' ophthalmopathy and Graves' hyperthyroidism. TCRdb processed the multiplex PCR reads anew with MiXCR; each CDR3 protein has one entry. The repertoire holds about 400,000 distinct CDR3 sequences, with 18% as singletons. The material sequenced was peripheral blood. The receptors derive from a woman under 30 with Graves' ophthalmopathy. Both conserved end residues are part of each CDR3. D genes are given only for firm matches. A clone size is listed for some rows: how often the clone was seen (once, few, many), or a class if it is expanded.

d_gene: .
j_gene: TRBJ2-4
len: 12
v_gene: TRBV19
abundance: many
CDR3nt: TGTGCCAGTATAATAGCCAAAAACATTCAGTACTTC
CDR3aa: CASIIAKNIQYF

d_gene: TRBD2
j_gene: TRBJ2-2
len: 17
v_gene: TRBV28
abundance: many
CDR3nt: TGTGCCAGCAGTTTCCGACTGGGACTAGCGGCAACCGGGGAGCTGTTTTTT
CDR3aa: CASSFRLGLAATGELFF

d_gene: TRBD2
j_gene: TRBJ2-2
len: 19
v_gene: TRBV6-4
abundance: once
CDR3nt: TGTGCCAGCAGTGACTCGTGGAGGGGCGGGACTACAGGCACCGGGGAGCTGTTTTTT
CDR3aa: CASSDSWRGGTTGTGELFF

d_gene: TRBD1
j_gene: TRBJ1-2
len: 18
v_gene: TRBV15
abundance: .
CDR3nt: TGTGCCACCAGCGGACTACCGGGACAGGGGGCAGAATACTATGGCTACACCTTC
CDR3aa: CATSGLPGQGAEYYGYTF

d_gene: TRBD1
j_gene: TRBJ1-1
len: 16
v_gene: TRBV12-3/TRBV12-4
abundance: many
CDR3nt: TGTGCCAGCAGGCCGACACAGGGGGCGAGGAACACTGAAGCTTTCTTT
CDR3aa: CASRPTQGARNTEAFF

d_gene: TRBD2
j_gene: TRBJ2-1
len: 15
v_gene: TRBV11-2
abundance: .
CDR3nt: TGTGCCAGCAACGTAGGGGAGGGCTCGGCCAATGAGCAGTTCTTC
CDR3aa: CASNVGEGSANEQFF

d_gene: TRBD1
j_gene: TRBJ1-1
len: 13
v_gene: TRBV29-1
abundance: .
CDR3nt: TGCAGCGGCGGAGGGGGCGAGGACACTGAAGCTTTCTTT
CDR3aa: CSGGGGEDTEAFF

d_gene: .
j_gene: TRBJ1-1
len: 14
v_gene: TRBV12-3/TRBV12-4
abundance: many
CDR3nt: TGTGCCAGCACACAGGTTCGGATGAACACTGAAGCTTTCTTT
CDR3aa: CASTQVRMNTEAFF

d_gene: .
j_gene: TRBJ2-4
len: 16
v_gene: TRBV15
abundance: .
CDR3nt: TGTGCCACCAGGCATTTTGGCAGATTAGCCAAAAACATTCAGTACTTC
CDR3aa: CATRHFGRLAKNIQYF

d_gene: TRBD1
j_gene: TRBJ2-7
len: 19
v_gene: TRBV12-3/TRBV12-4
abundance: once
CDR3nt: TGTGCCAGCAGTTTCCGGGGCTCGGCTAGGGGACAGGGCAACTACGAGCAGTACTTC
CDR3aa: CASSFRGSARGQGNYEQYF

d_gene: TRBD2
j_gene: TRBJ2-5
len: 13
v_gene: TRBV7-3
abundance: many
CDR3nt: TGTGCCAGCAGCTTAACCATCCTAGCGGCCCAGTACTTC
CDR3aa: CASSLTILAAQYF

d_gene: .
j_gene: TRBJ1-5
len: 13
v_gene: TRBV20-1
abundance: many
CDR3nt: TGCAGCGCCCAGGCTGGGGTCAATCAGCCCCAGCATTTT
CDR3aa: CSAQAGVNQPQHF

d_gene: TRBD1
j_gene: TRBJ2-7
len: 14
v_gene: TRBV12-3/TRBV12-4
abundance: .
CDR3nt: TGTGCCAGCAGTAAGACAGGGGGTATCGTCGAGCAGTACTTC
CDR3aa: CASSKTGGIVEQYF

d_gene: TRBD1
j_gene: TRBJ1-3
len: 15
v_gene: TRBV20-1
abundance: many
CDR3nt: TGCAGTGCTAGAGATGGGGGACAGGCTGGAAACACCATATATTTT
CDR3aa: CSARDGGQAGNTIYF

d_gene: .
j_gene: TRBJ2-7
len: 15
v_gene: TRBV28
abundance: many
CDR3nt: TGTGCCAGCAGTTCCCTCTGGCAGGGCACCTACGAGCAGTACTTC
CDR3aa: CASSSLWQGTYEQYF

d_gene: .
j_gene: TRBJ2-7
len: 14
v_gene: TRBV28
abundance: many
CDR3nt: TGTGCCAGCAGTTTAGAATCCCAGATATACGAGCAGTACTTC
CDR3aa: CASSLESQIYEQYF

d_gene: .
j_gene: TRBJ2-7
len: 13
v_gene: TRBV5-5
abundance: many
CDR3nt: TGTGCCAGCAGGTCCGGGACGACCTACGAGCAGTACTTC
CDR3aa: CASRSGTTYEQYF

d_gene: .
j_gene: TRBJ1-1
len: 16
v_gene: TRBV20-1
abundance: many
CDR3nt: TGCAGTGCTAGCCATGACAGGCGGGTTTGGGACACTGAAGCTTTCTTT
CDR3aa: CSASHDRRVWDTEAFF

d_gene: .
j_gene: TRBJ1-6
len: 16
v_gene: TRBV12-3/TRBV12-4
abundance: many
CDR3nt: TGTGCCAGCAGTTTAGGGGGATGGGAGACCAATTCACCCCTCCACTTT
CDR3aa: CASSLGGWETNSPLHF

d_gene: .
j_gene: TRBJ2-5
len: 14
v_gene: TRBV12-3/TRBV12-4
abundance: many
CDR3nt: TGTGCCAGCAGTTTTGACAGGATTCAAGAGACCCAGTACTTC
CDR3aa: CASSFDRIQETQYF

d_gene: .
j_gene: TRBJ1-5
len: 15
v_gene: TRBV10-3
abundance: many
CDR3nt: TGTGCCATCAGTGAGTCACAGGGAGGGAATCAGCCCCAGCATTTT
CDR3aa: CAISESQGGNQPQHF

d_gene: .
j_gene: TRBJ2-5
len: 12
v_gene: TRBV6-2/TRBV6-3
abundance: many
CDR3nt: TGTGCCAGCAGTTACTTCCCAGAGACCCAGTACTTC
CDR3aa: CASSYFPETQYF

d_gene: TRBD2
j_gene: TRBJ2-5
len: 15
v_gene: TRBV29-1
abundance: many
CDR3nt: TGCAGCGTTGCGGTCGCAGCGGGAGGCGGGGAGACCCAGTACTTC
CDR3aa: CSVAVAAGGGETQYF

d_gene: .
j_gene: TRBJ2-7
len: 16
v_gene: TRBV6-2/TRBV6-3
abundance: many
CDR3nt: TGTGCCAGCAGTTACTCGAAGACCGGGAACGCCTACGAGCAGTACTTC
CDR3aa: CASSYSKTGNAYEQYF

d_gene: .
j_gene: TRBJ1-3
len: 11
v_gene: TRBV29-1
abundance: many
CDR3nt: TGCAGCGTTGACGATGGAAACACCATATATTTT
CDR3aa: CSVDDGNTIYF

d_gene: TRBD1
j_gene: TRBJ1-1
len: 18
v_gene: TRBV28
abundance: many
CDR3nt: TGTGCCAGCAGCTACTCAAGCTACAGGGGTTCTTTCAACACTGAAGCTTTCTTT
CDR3aa: CASSYSSYRGSFNTEAFF

d_gene: .
j_gene: TRBJ1-1
len: 13
v_gene: TRBV6-1
abundance: many
CDR3nt: TGTGCCAGCAGTGTCCCAGGGAACACTGAAGCTTTCTTT
CDR3aa: CASSVPGNTEAFF

d_gene: .
j_gene: TRBJ1-5
len: 14
v_gene: TRBV6-1
abundance: many
CDR3nt: TGTGCCAGCAGTGAACTCATTAAGGGGCAGCCCCAGCATTTT
CDR3aa: CASSELIKGQPQHF

d_gene: .
j_gene: TRBJ2-7
len: 12
v_gene: TRBV6-2/TRBV6-3
abundance: many
CDR3nt: TGTGCCGGGTCTGTGGGGACCTACGAGCAGTACTTC
CDR3aa: CAGSVGTYEQYF

d_gene: TRBD2
j_gene: TRBJ2-5
len: 12
v_gene: TRBV28
abundance: .
CDR3nt: TGTGCCAGTGAGACTAGCGGGGAGACCCAGTACTTC
CDR3aa: CASETSGETQYF

d_gene: .
j_gene: TRBJ1-1
len: 15
v_gene: TRBV5-4
abundance: many
CDR3nt: TGTGCCAGCAGCTTAGAACCGGGGGCTAACACTGAAGCTTTCTTT
CDR3aa: CASSLEPGANTEAFF

d_gene: .
j_gene: TRBJ2-7
len: 15
v_gene: TRBV28
abundance: .
CDR3nt: TGTGCCAGCAGTTTTAGGGGCCAGACCGACTACGAGCAGTACTTC
CDR3aa: CASSFRGQTDYEQYF

d_gene: .
j_gene: TRBJ1-1
len: 14
v_gene: TRBV6-1
abundance: many
CDR3nt: TGTGCCAGCAGACTCCAGGGGTCGAACACTGAAGCTTTCTTT
CDR3aa: CASRLQGSNTEAFF

d_gene: .
j_gene: TRBJ1-1
len: 15
v_gene: TRBV6-1
abundance: many
CDR3nt: TGTGCCAGCAGTCCCCCACGGAGCTCGGGTACTGAAGCTTTCTTT
CDR3aa: CASSPPRSSGTEAFF

d_gene: TRBD1
j_gene: TRBJ2-2
len: 17
v_gene: TRBV13
abundance: many
CDR3nt: TGTGCCAGCAGCTTAGGCCGTGAGACAGGGGTTACCGGGGAGCTGTTTTTT
CDR3aa: CASSLGRETGVTGELFF

d_gene: .
j_gene: TRBJ2-2
len: 13
v_gene: TRBV6-4
abundance: few
CDR3nt: TGTGCCAGCAGTTACGACTCCGCCGGGGAGCTGTTTTTT
CDR3aa: CASSYDSAGELFF

d_gene: .
j_gene: TRBJ2-2
len: 16
v_gene: TRBV11-1
abundance: many
CDR3nt: TGTGCCAGCAGCTTAGCCACCCGCGGGCGTCCCGGGGAGCTGTTTTTT
CDR3aa: CASSLATRGRPGELFF

d_gene: TRBD1
j_gene: TRBJ2-7
len: 14
v_gene: TRBV13
abundance: many
CDR3nt: TGTGCCAGCAGCACAGGGGCCCTATTAGAGGAGCAGTACTTC
CDR3aa: CASSTGALLEEQYF

d_gene: .
j_gene: TRBJ1-3
len: 13
v_gene: TRBV14
abundance: many
CDR3nt: TGTGCCAGCAGCCAAGATCTAAAAACCGAATGTTATTTT
CDR3aa: CASSQDLKTECYF

d_gene: .
j_gene: TRBJ2-2
len: 14
v_gene: TRBV2
abundance: many
CDR3nt: TGTGCCAGCAGTGAAGCTTTGAGAACCGGGGAGCTGTTTTTT
CDR3aa: CASSEALRTGELFF

d_gene: TRBD1
j_gene: TRBJ2-7
len: 15
v_gene: TRBV3-1
abundance: many
CDR3nt: TGTGCCAGCAGCCAAACCTCGAGGACAGGGCTCGAGCAGTACTTC
CDR3aa: CASSQTSRTGLEQYF

d_gene: TRBD1
j_gene: TRBJ1-2
len: 18
v_gene: TRBV11-2
abundance: many
CDR3nt: TGTGCCAGCAGCTTCACTTCGAAACCCGGGACAGAAAATCATGGCTACACCTTC
CDR3aa: CASSFTSKPGTENHGYTF